Described below is a single T cell receptor (beta chain) sequence and its context. This clonotype is described as medium-sized (0.01 to 0.1%). Its specific antigen is unknown. Per-base quality was not reported, and no clone a single base away is much larger than it. To prepare the library, PCR was applied. The sample was run on an Illumina HiSeq 4000. Bulk TCR libraries were prepared as previously described, using TCR primers listed in Table S5. Purification of total RNA was performed with the Qiagen AllPrep DNA/RNA kit. Before any analysis, reads coming from multiple sequencing runs of the same library were combined into one pool. The paper's data handling went like this. Reads were retained only if the reads had an exact TCR constant sequence, and the retained reads were trimmed to 150 nt and grouped according to their 12-nt molecular barcodes. Reads within each barcode group were sub-clustered using a 15% Levenshtein threshold, and quality-weighted consensus sequences were constructed for each RNA molecule. Non-functional sequences were discarded, and so were lower-count sequences lying one edit away from another sequence. Based on fitting two negative binomial distributions, any barcode sub-cluster with under 20% of the maximum read count was discarded. TCRdb cleaned the public reads at Q25 with fastp, built clones with MiXCR and kept in-frame beta chains. Each CDR3 protein appears once, grouped with its most common genes and DNA. These V and J calls originate from TCRdb's pipeline instead of the authors' own analysis. The sample profile shows about 10,000 distinct CDR3 sequences; around 20% of them were found once. The ten largest clones take up over 1.5% of the sample.

Libraries of naive CD8 T cells were generated from roughly 18,000 to 920,000 sorted cells, with 10%, 30% or 50% of the purified RNA used. On a BD FACSAria II, naive CD8 T cells were FACS-sorted as CD8+CD4-CCR7+CD45RA+ and collected into RLT Plus buffer. To test detection sensitivity, Jurkat RNA equal to 10 or so TCR copies was added to samples of about 18,000-1,100,000 naive CD8 T cells. Enrichment of CD8 T cells was done with RosetteSep CD8+ T Cell Enrichment Cocktail plus Ficoll-Paque, and ACK red cell lysis came afterward. The data were taken from a study of molecular identifiers for immune sequencing clone quantification (dated by TCRdb to the late 2010s). Broadly, across the study: For a replicate experiment, RNA from about 21,000 or 97,000 naive CD8 T cells was divided into five aliquots, of which four were sequenced. This methods study used CD8 T cells to benchmark TCR RNA copy counting and molecular-identifier clustering-based TCR repertoire sequencing (MIDCIRS). Overall results and qualifications from the work: In CMV-specific effector cells, clones with more than 20 RNA copies contained over 97% of molecules, whereas in naive cells such clones contained under 1% of molecules. Modeling gave about 3 recovered TCR RNA copies per cell versus about 10 by digital PCR, implying around 33% capture efficiency. Highly expanded clone sizes could be underestimated if identical TCR molecules share a barcode. When barcode sub-clustering was not used, chimeric consensus sequences inflated TCR diversity, with chimeras reaching as high as 47%. Even against a background of about a million naive CD8 T cells, spiked-in Jurkat TCR RNA amounting to a single cell's worth was reported to be detectable. The naive libraries included spiked-in Jurkat TCR RNA (more than nine copies' worth), and this Jurkat TCR RNA is not part of the donor repertoire.

This clonotype was obtained from a human donor in good health. Some libraries in this study had Jurkat cell RNA spiked in. Material: naive CD8+ T cells from blood, with Jurkat cell RNA spiked in. The intended sense of this specimen's cell subset or site label: FACS-sorted CD8+CD4-CCR7+CD45RA+ naive T cells.

The sequenced DNA: TGCAGCGTTGAAGGGTGGTTGCGGACAGGACAAGAGACCCAGTACTTC. It is translated as CSVEGWLRTGQETQYF. Here the chain combines TRBV29-1 and TRBJ2-5; 7 bases in the junction line up with TRBD1. At the junction V is shortened by 1 base and J by 2 bases; bases outside the gene matches: 10. Inclusive of the bounding cysteine and phenylalanine, the CDR3 is 16 residues long. Of the read, only the CDR3 DNA is kept; its 48 bases are in frame from base 1. CDR1 and CDR2 (SQVTM, ANQGSEA) derive from the germline V gene.